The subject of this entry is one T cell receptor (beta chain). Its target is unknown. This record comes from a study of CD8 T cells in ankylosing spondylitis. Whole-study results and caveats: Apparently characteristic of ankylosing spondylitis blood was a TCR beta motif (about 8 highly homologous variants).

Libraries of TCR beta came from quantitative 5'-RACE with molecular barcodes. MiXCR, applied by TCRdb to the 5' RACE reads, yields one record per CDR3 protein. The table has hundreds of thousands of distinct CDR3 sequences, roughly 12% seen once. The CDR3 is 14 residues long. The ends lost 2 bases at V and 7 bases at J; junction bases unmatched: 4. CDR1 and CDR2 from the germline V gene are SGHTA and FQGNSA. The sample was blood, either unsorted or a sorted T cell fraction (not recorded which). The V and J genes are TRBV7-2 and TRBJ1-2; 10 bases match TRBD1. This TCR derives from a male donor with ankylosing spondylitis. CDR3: CASSLTGTGVGYTF. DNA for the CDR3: TGTGCCAGCAGCTTAACCGGGACAGGGGTTGGCTACACCTTC.